These T cell receptor beta chains were read from a single sample in a study of cytomegalovirus exposure and HLA in healthy donors. Data came from immunoSEQ multiplex PCR; TCRdb stores just in-frame clones and leaves some out. The repertoire holds 110,000 to 150,000 clones, with over 70% as singletons. Sequencing was performed on PBMCs. These receptors originate from a man aged 40-55 years in good health and CMV-seronegative. Each CDR3 is given with its conserved first and last residue. A D gene is named only where the DNA matches it firmly. The size field is filled for only some rows; it gives once, few, many or a size class.

>TRBV27|14|NA|TRBD2
CARGLAGGPGELFF
>TRBV7-2|15|NA|NA
CASSARGSAYNEQFF
>TRBV5-4|15|NA|NA
CASSFQGRRDYGYTF
>TRBV28|13|NA|NA
CASTRGAYVEQYF
>TRBV19|12|NA|NA
CASSVAGREAFF
>TRBV14|15|NA|NA
CASSHRTVNTGELFF
>TRBV30|14|NA|NA
CAWIGGAHQETQYF
>TRBV5-1|16|NA|NA
CASRNRLSSGANVLTF
>TRBV9|16|NA|TRBD1
CASSAHQTGVIGELFF
>TRBV5-1|14|few|NA
CASSLAGTNNEQFF
>TRBV7-3|15|NA|TRBD1
CASSLLGQGSNEQFF
>TRBV28|14|NA|TRBD2
CASTHMGSGVEQFF
>TRBV6-5|15|NA|NA
CASSYSEGVNSPLHF
>TRBV5-1|15|NA|NA
CASSLTGEGNQPQHF
>TRBV11-2|13|NA|NA
CASSFTSKNIQYF
>TRBV19|11|NA|NA
CASQGIYGYTF
>TRBV6-5|16|NA|TRBD1
CASSYPGQGGNYGYTF
>TRBV18|18|once|NA
CASSPTAAGRDGANVLTF
>TRBV29-1|12|NA|TRBD1
CSGTTGVYGYTF
>TRBV10-3|13|NA|TRBD2
CAIKTSGEHTQYF
>TRBV7-8|11|few|NA
CASSLDREAFF
>TRBV7-2|13|NA|NA
CASSFFMGDGYTF
>TRBV6-5|14|NA|TRBD1
CASIYQGAFTEAFF
>TRBV5-4|13|NA|NA
CASSFAGAYEQYF
>TRBV14|13|few|NA
CASSLKGSGELFF
>TRBV19|13|NA|NA
CASSIPQAYRAFF
>TRBV7-3|16|NA|TRBD1
CASSLDRGRNTGELFF
>TRBV19|15|NA|NA
CASSIRRAATDTQYF
>TRBV5-6|15|NA|NA
CASSLPGGTGNEQFF
>TRBV7-6|15|NA|NA
CASSDAGSRAETQYF
>TRBV5-1|16|few|TRBD1
CASSLEGTGNGYGYTF
>TRBV7-3|15|NA|TRBD2
CASSFSSGGYNEQFF
>TRBV5-1|14|NA|NA
CASSLGGGPDTQYF
>TRBV9|16|NA|NA
CASSVAIEVGQETQYF
>TRBV5-5|17|NA|NA
CASSLVGTGTFQETQYF